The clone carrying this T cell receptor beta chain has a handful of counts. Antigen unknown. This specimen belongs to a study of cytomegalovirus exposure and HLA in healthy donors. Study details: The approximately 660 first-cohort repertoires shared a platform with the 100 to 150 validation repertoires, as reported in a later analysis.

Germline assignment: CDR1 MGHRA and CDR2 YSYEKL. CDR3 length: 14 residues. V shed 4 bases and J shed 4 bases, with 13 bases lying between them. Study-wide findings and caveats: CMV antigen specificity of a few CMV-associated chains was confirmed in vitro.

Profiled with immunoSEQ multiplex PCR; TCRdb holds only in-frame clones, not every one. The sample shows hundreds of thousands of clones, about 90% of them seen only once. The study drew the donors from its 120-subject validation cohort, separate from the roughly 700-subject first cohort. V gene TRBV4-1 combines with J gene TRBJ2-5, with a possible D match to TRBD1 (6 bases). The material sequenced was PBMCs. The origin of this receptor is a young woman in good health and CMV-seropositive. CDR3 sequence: CASSLQGIGETQYF. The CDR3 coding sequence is TGCGCCAGCAGCCTACAGGGTATCGGAGAGACCCAGTACTTC.